The T cell receptor beta chain described here comes from a study of response to subunit inactivated influenza vaccine. Regarding the study as a whole: Authors suggested few new T cells are recruited by each seasonal influenza vaccination.

This CDR3 region has 16 residues. The germline V and J ends were trimmed by 5 bases and 1 base, with 18 bases remaining between them. Germline V CDR1 and CDR2: MNHEY, SVGEGT. This clonotype turned up a few times. The target antigen is unknown. TCRdb fed the RT-PCR reads into MiXCR, producing one record per CDR3 protein. The data hold some 480,000 distinct CDR3 sequences, with approximately 11% observed a single time. The V and J genes are TRBV6-2 or TRBV6-3 and TRBJ2-7, with D perhaps matching TRBD1 (6 bases). Here the sequenced sample was PBMCs from blood, taken roughly 47 days after vaccination. The sequence was collected from a man aged 50-59 years who received an inactivated influenza vaccine. The CDR3 spells CASSPQGKGESYEQYF. In DNA, the CDR3 is TGTGCCAGCAGTCCACAGGGCAAAGGGGAATCCTACGAGCAGTACTTC.